These 16 T cell receptor beta chains were all obtained from the same sample, sequenced in a study of CD8 T cells in ankylosing spondylitis (TCRdb year 2017). Library preparation employed 5' RACE. Sequencing was carried out with an Illumina HiSeq 2500. The public reads were run again by TCRdb, first through fastp at Q25 and then through MiXCR, and only productive beta chains were kept. Duplicate CDR3 protein sequences are folded into a single record with the most common DNA and genes. This sample holds about 240,000 distinct CDR3 sequences; about 10% were observed only once. The ten largest clones take up 5.5% to 8% of the sample. The sequenced sample consisted of blood, either unsorted or a sorted T cell fraction (not recorded which). The receptors come from a male donor with ankylosing spondylitis or in good health (not recorded which).

The gene calls are TRBV10-3 and TRBJ2-3; D may be TRBD1 (6 bases). Trimming stripped 3 bases from V and 2 bases from J, with 12 bases between. CDR1 is ENHRY and CDR2 is SYGVKD in the germline V gene. The length of the CDR3 is 15 residues. The CDR3 bases are TGTGCCATCAGTGAAGGGCAGGGGTACACAGATACGCAGTATTTT. It translates to CAISEGQGYTDTQYF.

This clonotype was counted many times. The rearrangement links TRBV12-3 or TRBV12-4 to TRBJ2-1, with D possibly TRBD1 on 6 matching bases. The CDR3 consists of 14 residues. Trimming took off 4 bases at V and 8 bases at J, with 15 bases between the two ends. As DNA, the CDR3 is TGTGCCAGCAGTTCAGAAACAGGGTTGGATGAGCAGTTCTTC. It encodes CASSSETGLDEQFF.

The CDR3 region is CASSEGSLIYNEQFF. The DNA for the CDR3 is TGCGCCAGCAGTGAAGGGTCTCTTATTTACAATGAGCAGTTCTTC. The V call is TRBV10-2, the J call TRBJ2-1; unclear D gene. Germline values: CDR1 WSHSY, CDR2 SAAADI. The CDR3 contains 15 residues. Trimming cost V 3 bases and J 4 bases, with 13 bases left between them.

This clonotype was detected many times. V gene TRBV6-1 combines with J gene TRBJ2-7; 8 bases match TRBD2. V shed 8 bases and J 7 bases; nucleotides not matched to a gene: 16. CDR3 length equals 15 residues. The germline gives CDR1 MNHNS, CDR2 SASEGT. CDR3 protein: CASAPGRGARGEQYF. In DNA form, the CDR3 reads TGTGCCAGCGCTCCGGGGCGGGGGGCCCGGGGTGAGCAGTACTTC.

This clonotype appeared many times. The chain is built from TRBV4-1 and TRBJ2-1; 7 bases are a match to TRBD2. The CDR3 is 14 amino acids. The V gene's germline CDR1 is MGHRA and CDR2 YSYEKL. The V gene end was trimmed by 4 bases and the J gene end by 6 bases; junction bases not matched to a gene: 6. The CDR3 DNA reads as TGCGCCAGCAGCCGGGACTACTTTCCCAATGAGCAGTTCTTC. It specifies CASSRDYFPNEQFF.

The rearrangement joins TRBV7-6 to TRBJ2-1; 9 bases match TRBD2. Germline V CDR1 and CDR2: SGHVS, FNYEAQ. V was clipped by 5 bases and J by 6 bases; unmatched bases: 8. This CDR3 is 15 amino acids long. The CDR3 loop is CASSRASGDFNEQFF. The CDR3 DNA sequence: TGTGCCAGCAGCCGAGCTAGCGGGGACTTCAATGAGCAGTTCTTC.

The V gene is TRBV29-1, the J gene TRBJ2-2; TRBD1 is a possible D gene (5 bases). The CDR3 sequence is 14 residues long. Germline values: CDR1 SQVTM, CDR2 ANQGSEA. V lost 6 bases and J lost 5, with 16 bases in between. Here the CDR3 DNA reads TGCAGCGTATTTTCGGCAGGGAAGACCGGGGAGCTGTTTTTT. Protein: CSVFSAGKTGELFF.

This clonotype occurred a few times. The DNA of the CDR3 is TGCGCCAGCGCGGGGACTAGCGGGGATGGAGATACGCAGTATTTT. This gives the protein CASAGTSGDGDTQYF. The J gene is TRBJ2-3, the V gene TRBV5-1; 13 bases fit TRBD2. The germline V gene has CDR1 SGHRS and CDR2 YFSETQ. With V trimmed by 7 bases and J by 5 bases, 7 bases remained unmatched. This CDR3 is built from 15 residues.

This clonotype was observed a few times. A read error is possible here, since a much larger clone lies one base away. The gene calls are TRBV20-1 and TRBJ2-5; the D gene is possibly TRBD2 (7 bases). Germline V lookup: CDR1 DFQATT, CDR2 SNEGSKA (reference sequence). The CDR3 is 16 residues long. CDR3 DNA: TGCTGTGCTAGAGATCTGGGGGGGCTCATCCGAGAGACCCAGTACTTC. Protein sequence: CCARDLGGLIRETQYF.

The chain carries TRBV5-6 and TRBJ1-1, with D possibly TRBD1 on 5 matching bases. Trimming shortened V by 7 bases and J by 7 bases, and 23 bases separated the two germline ends. This CDR3 is 15 amino acids long. In germline, CDR1 is SGHDT, CDR2 YYEEEE. CDR3 region: CASRRLAHTRVEAFF. The CDR3 DNA follows: TGTGCCAGCCGTCGATTGGCTCACACCAGGGTTGAAGCTTTCTTT.

This clonotype was recorded at least ten times. The chain uses TRBV5-1 and TRBJ1-2; D possibly corresponds to TRBD1 (6 bases). Looked up from germline, CDR1 is SGHRS and CDR2 is YFSETQ. Trimming pared 3 bases from V and 4 bases from J, leaving 16 bases between. There are 15 residues in the CDR3. As DNA, the CDR3 is TGCGCCAGCAGCTATACTACAGGGCTCGGCTATGGCTACACCTTC. This encodes CASSYTTGLGYGYTF.

This clonotype was seen ten or more times. The V gene is TRBV20-1, the J gene TRBJ1-1; TRBD1 agrees at 8 bases. Per the germline V gene, CDR1 is DFQATT and CDR2 is SNEGSKA (reference sequence). Unmatched junction bases numbered 7, after V lost 5 bases and J lost 5 bases. The CDR3 length is 13 residues. The CDR3 reads CSAGDRPLTEAFF. In DNA form, the CDR3 reads TGCAGTGCTGGGGACAGGCCCTTGACTGAAGCTTTCTTT.

This clonotype was picked up a small number of times. V usage is TRBV6-2 or TRBV6-3 and J usage is TRBJ1-2; D is possibly TRBD1 (5 bases). The germline V and J ends were trimmed by 6 bases and 4 bases, with 12 bases remaining between them. The germline V gene has CDR1 MNHEY and CDR2 SVGEGT. This CDR3 has 13 amino acids. The CDR3 DNA reads as TGTGCCAGCAGGCCCCCCGGGACCTATGGCTACACCTTC. It translates to CASRPPGTYGYTF.

This clonotype was observed a few times. This chain joins TRBV12-3 or TRBV12-4 and TRBJ2-5; D uncertain. The CDR3 sequence is 14 residues long. V lost 6 bases and J lost 1, with 12 bases in between. In DNA, the CDR3 is TGTGCCAGCAGCCGGTGGCCGGGCCAAGAGACCCAGTACTTC. It translates to CASSRWPGQETQYF.

This clonotype was found many times. This chain uses TRBV4-1 with TRBJ2-3, with 10 bases fitting TRBD2. The V segment lost 0 bases and the J segment 7 bases; nucleotides outside the gene matches: 13. This CDR3 spans 18 amino acids. Germline V gene data show CDR1 as MGHRA and CDR2 as YSYEKL. CDR3 sequence (DNA): TGCGCCAGCAGCCAAGAACCACCACTAGCGGGGAAGCGGCATACGCAGTATTTT. It translates to CASSQEPPLAGKRHTQYF.

This clonotype was picked up many times. The rearrangement uses TRBV6-1 and TRBJ1-1; D unclear. V lost 6 bases and J 7 bases, leaving 15 bases between the germline ends. Per germline, CDR1 MNHNS and CDR2 SASEGT. The length of the CDR3 is 13 residues. As DNA, the CDR3 is TGTGCCAGCAGGGGGATTGGAAGAGATGAAGCTTTCTTT. It translates to CASRGIGRDEAFF.